The sequence of this TCR beta chain was determined in a study of T cells after yellow fever vaccination. The authors made TCR cDNA by 5'RACE template switching, adding a universal primer site and UMIs. TCRdb re-analysed the 5' RACE reads in MiXCR, keeping a single row per CDR3 protein. The sample has hundreds of thousands of distinct CDR3 sequences; around an eighth are singletons. The CDR3 runs 14 residues. The germline V and J ends were trimmed by 3 bases and 6 bases, with 14 bases remaining between them. For this clonotype: Its target is unknown.

The study's findings and limits: Across the CD4 and CD8 compartments, a small share of clonotypes was present in both. From the bulk population, abundant clonotypes could contaminate and appear within FACS-sorted repertoires. Once the booster was given, most primary-vaccination clones reappeared, at roughly 96% for CD4 and approximately 88% for CD8.

This chain links TRBV12-3 or TRBV12-4 with TRBJ1-2; the D is unclear. Specimen: PBMCs, collected on the day of the yellow fever booster vaccination. The sequence came from a man aged 30-40 years who received the YFV17D yellow fever vaccine. This CDR3 is CASSLRGYSHGYTF. The CDR3 nucleotides read TGTGCCAGCAGTTTGAGAGGCTATTCACATGGCTACACCTTC.